This TCR beta chain was documented in a study of human thymus T cells (dated by TCRdb to the early 2020s). Regarding the study in general: TCR alpha and beta repertoires from roughly 8 infant thymus samples and a few related peripheral blood samples were characterized in the study. The infant donors were about 6 to 244 days old, and the cohort included several males and a couple of females.

The immunoSEQ multiplex PCR assay was used to amplify the TCRB and TCRAD loci from a standardized quantity of quality-controlled genomic DNA. Amplicons spanned the V(D)J region at a length sufficient to cover the CDR3 and identify V and J genes. Amplicon sequencing was performed on an Illumina platform through the commercial immunoSEQ service. Concerning the study's data processing: Primer bias and sequencing errors were corrected using previously described methods, and TCRAD and TCRB definitions followed the IMGT database. The repertoires were analysed using immunoSEQ Analyzer 3.0 and VDJTools for basic statistics, V/J segment usage, diversity estimates, rarefaction and pairwise overlap. Chao1, ChaoE, Efron-Thisted, Shannon and inverse Simpson indices were used to estimate diversity, which was also estimated on datasets down-sampled to the smallest sample. For repertoire overlap, CDR3 nucleotide sequence, V gene and J gene had to match strictly, and clustering was done by Jaccard-based multidimensional scaling. As stored in TCRdb, this immuneACCESS dataset retains in-frame rearrangements with V and J assigned. A fraction of the clones does not appear; measured against another copy, unresolved V genes explain less than half of the discrepancy, and the remainder lacks a known reason. That table gives V, J and clone size, and the DNA gave D and trimming. The sample records approximately 46,000 clones, roughly 94% of which are singletons. The top ten clones comprise 0.15% to 0.2% of the sample.

In Finland, the donors were immunologically healthy infants who were having open corrective cardiac surgery for congenital heart defects. From four of the eight donors, a small aliquot of about 0.5-1 mL peripheral blood was collected during surgery. For the blood samples, genomic DNA was extracted from all available leukocytes instead of from a set number of cells. ACK lysis buffer was used to remove erythrocytes from blood, and the leukocytes were stored at -70 degrees C as pellets. A QIAsymphony instrument was used to extract genomic DNA from the frozen cell pellets. What the work shows at the level of the full study, not this receptor alone: On average, thymus samples gave 650,000 to 1,000,000 unique TCRB clonotypes, whereas blood samples gave roughly 80,000. Both the thymic and the peripheral blood repertoires appeared to show biased V and J gene segment usage.

For this clone: Its target antigen remains unknown. No much larger clone is present one base from it, and per-base qualities are unavailable.

This TCR derives from a girl in the first two years of life with a congenital heart defect but otherwise immunologically healthy. Sequenced: blood.

The DNA sequence is given as TGCGCCAGCAGCTCAGGGAGACAGGCTTCGGGGAACACCATATATTTT. It encodes CASSSGRQASGNTIYF. This receptor chain uses TRBV5-1 and TRBJ1-3; TRBD1 is possibly the D segment (6 matching bases). The cysteine opens and the phenylalanine closes a CDR3 of 16 amino acids. Only the CDR3 part of the read is kept: 48 bases, read in frame from the first base. The germline V gene sets CDR1 to SGHRS and CDR2 to YFSETQ. The germline ends are 20 bases apart after V is trimmed by 3 bases and J by 7 bases.